This T cell receptor (beta chain) was profiled in a study of PD-1 blockade in classical Hodgkin lymphoma (dated by TCRdb to the early 2020s). Regarding the study in general: Nivolumab dosing was 3 mg/kg intravenously every 2 weeks, continuing until either disease progression or unacceptable toxicity. To define a peripheral blood immune signature of response to PD-1 blockade in classical Hodgkin lymphoma, the study combined TCR beta sequencing with CyTOF.

Genomic DNA was isolated using the Qiagen DNeasy kit from unsorted PBMCs as well as from negatively selected CD4+ and CD8+ fractions. Amplification of TCR beta CDR3 regions was done by immunoSEQ multiplex PCR with primers that anneal to V and J segments. A synthetic immune receptor repertoire was used to minimize amplification bias, and remaining bias was computationally removed after sequencing. Turning to the authors' computational methods: Custom Python scripts were used to quantify repertoire diversity as the Shannon entropy index. Unsorted, CD4+ and CD8+ repertoires were analyzed separately, except for combined analyses in which CD4+ and CD8+ sequences were merged in silico. A clone was considered expanded if an increase in frequency of at least 2-fold after treatment relative to C1D1 was found, and a pseudocount of 0.5 was applied to clones undetected at baseline. Singleton clones were defined as clones with 0 or 1 copy at C1D1, and non-singleton clones were defined as clones with 2 or more copies. Clones expanded in unsorted samples were assigned a CD4+, CD8+ or unknown annotation through matching of protein sequences in sorted samples from the same patient. Wilcoxon tests on paired samples were used to test changes in diversity from C1D1 to C4D1. This is the immuneACCESS table as TCRdb keeps it, with only in-frame sequences that have V and J called. A part of the clones is gone; compared with another copy, unresolved V genes explain less than half, and the rest is unexplained. From that table come the V and J calls and clone size; the DNA was used to work out D and trimming. The sample table shows about 25,000 clones, and roughly three quarters are seen once. The ten largest clones add up to 6.5% to 7% of the sample.

Reading the label with the study, this specimen's time point is: cycle 1 day 1 (C1D1), immediately before nivolumab initiation. Every trial patient had relapsed following autologous stem cell transplantation, and prior brentuximab vedotin exposure was what differed among cohorts A, B and C. The trial cohort was composed of about 58 patients with relapsed/refractory classical Hodgkin lymphoma, for whom complete response, partial response or progressive disease was recorded as best overall response. In the multi-cohort phase II CheckMate 205 trial, trial patients received single-agent nivolumab. An independent review committee assessed best overall response by applying the 2007 International Working Group response criteria. Trial PBMCs were collected immediately before nivolumab initiation (C1D1) and during therapy at cycle 2 day 1 and cycle 4 day 1. After peripheral blood was drawn into 8 mL Vacutainer Cell Preparation Tubes, PBMCs were isolated by centrifugation and then cryopreserved.

Study-wide findings and limitations: Baseline TCR diversity was reported to be lower in newly diagnosed patients than in healthy donors and to be lower still in relapsed/refractory patients. The study was limited to a single clinical trial cohort, and causes of repertoire differences, possibly disease activity or prior therapy, remained undefined. Baseline diversity similar to that of newly diagnosed patients was observed in trial patients achieving complete response, whereas significantly lower diversity was observed in partial responders and progressors. Lower diversity was seen in patients whose nivolumab began less than 1 year after ASCT, and these patients were left out of later analyses so that immune reconstitution would not confound the results. CD4+ but not CD8+ TCR diversity rose significantly by C4D1 (p=0.0027 vs p=0.16), most apparent in complete responders (p=0.02).

For this clone: The clone's antigen remains unknown. No clone much larger than this one lies a single base away; base qualities are absent. The sample holds other DNA sequences that translate to the same CDR3.

Based on the germline V gene, the CDR1 and CDR2 sequences are SGHAT and FQNNGV. CDR3 length: 14 amino acids, cysteine to phenylalanine. Just CDR3 DNA is preserved here, 42 bases in frame from base 1. Cut back by 5 bases and 8 bases, the V and J ends lie 15 bases apart. The sample here was peripheral blood mononuclear cells (PBMCs), taken at baseline. This sequence was found in a human donor with classical Hodgkin lymphoma. Recombination connected TRBV11-2 to TRBJ1-4, with a weak D call of TRBD1 (6 bases match). The CDR3 region: CASSGGSKGEKLFF. The sequenced DNA is TGTGCCAGCAGCGGGGGCTCTAAAGGAGAAAAACTGTTTTTT.